This T cell receptor (beta chain) was sequenced during a study of T cell changes during pregnancy in multiple sclerosis. V was cut by 0 bases and J by 4 bases, with 14 bases left in between. The germline V gene has CDR1 LGHNA and CDR2 YNFKEQ. This CDR3 comprises 16 residues. Here immunoSEQ multiplex PCR was the method, and the copy in TCRdb shows in-frame clones only, minus some. The repertoire holds 40,000 or so clones, about nine tenths seen once, with 9.5% to 13% in the top ten. The sequences come from CD8+ T cells from peripheral blood mononuclear cells, collected after pregnancy. The chain uses TRBV4-2 and TRBJ2-3; tentative D call: TRBD1 (7 bases). The clonotype was recovered from a female donor with multiple sclerosis, enrolled in a pregnancy study. In DNA, the CDR3 is TGTGCCAGCAGCCAAGAAGGCGGAGGGGGCCCAGATACGCAGTATTTT. Residues: CASSQEGGGGPDTQYF.